This paragraph covers one T cell receptor (beta chain) sequence. What it binds is unknown. The sample belongs to a study of T-cell memory formation after mild COVID-19. Study overall: Clusters were largely donor specific. Study-wide results and limits: CD4+ contracting clones lay mainly in CM and EM, CD8+ ones in EMRA. Cross-reactive memory seemingly joined, as some responding clones were found in pre-infection memory.

MiXCR, applied by TCRdb to the 5' RACE reads, yields one record per CDR3 protein. The table has fewer than 500,000 distinct CDR3 sequences, roughly 25% seen once; the top ten hold roughly an eighth. With 7 bases clipped from V and 16 bases from J, the junction kept 5 bases outside the gene matches. The germline CDR1 and CDR2 sequences are SQVTM and ANQGSEA. The CDR3 loop spans 11 amino acids. Sequencing input: PBMCs or a T cell subset sorted from them (not recorded which). This clonotype was sampled from an adult woman who had mild COVID-19 (a few samples of this study predate the infection). Cell type and time point are not known. The V call is TRBV29-1, the J call TRBJ2-1; TRBD2 aligns across 15 bases. CDR3 protein: CSAWTSGRAFF. Here the CDR3 DNA reads TGCAGCGCTTGGACTAGCGGGAGGGCATTCTTC.